This T cell receptor (beta chain) stems from a study of T cells in Graves' hyperthyroidism and ophthalmopathy. About this clonotype itself: The target antigen is unknown.

Germline CDR1 is GTSNPN and CDR2 is SVGIG (reference sequence). This CDR3 region has 17 residues. V was clipped by 2 bases and J by 1 base; unmatched bases: 9. Broader study findings: Most thyroid clonotypes expanded above 0.001 were also detected in blood. A model of 13 V-J features distinguished ophthalmopathy from stable hyperthyroidism.

Authors of the study amplified TCR beta CDR3 regions from RNA transcripts. Researchers ran a first-round RT-PCR on the TCR CDR3 using the HTBI primer set. Each CDR3 protein is one row after TCRdb ran MiXCR on the multiplex PCR reads. The sample comprises hundreds of thousands of distinct CDR3 sequences, around 22% of which are singletons, and about 11% rests with the top ten. Clinical symptoms, serum thyroxine, TRAb, thyroid ultrasound and orbital computed tomography informed diagnoses. This rearrangement joins TRBV30 to TRBJ2-5; 11 bases are shared with TRBD1. The specimen was blood. The receptor was derived from a woman aged 30 to 39 with Graves' ophthalmopathy. DNA of the CDR3: TGTGCCTGGAGTCTCAGGGGACAGGGGGGCCTCCAAGAGACCCAGTACTTC. Amino acid sequence: CAWSLRGQGGLQETQYF.